This T cell receptor (beta chain) was profiled in a study of control samples from healthy donors and cancer patients. The assay was immunoSEQ multiplex PCR, and TCRdb's table has in-frame clones only and misses some. The data hold 150,000 or so clones, with about 90% observed a single time. The specimen sequenced was blood. This clonotype was sampled from a woman aged 45 to 65 in good health.

CDR3 residues: CASSIARGNTEAFF. The CDR3 DNA follows: TGTGCCAGTAGTATTGCCCGGGGGAACACTGAAGCTTTCTTT. The chain carries TRBV19 and TRBJ1-1, with D uncertain. V gave up 3 bases and J gave up 1 base, with 9 bases separating them. CDR1 is LNHDA and CDR2 is SQIVND in the germline V gene (reference sequence). The CDR3 sequence is 14 residues long. Combining the CDR3 with reference TRBV19 and TRBJ1-1 gives the whole variable domain DGGITQSPKYLFRKEGQNVTLSCEQNLNHDAMYWYRQDPGQGLRLIYYSQIVNDFQKGDIAEGYSVSREKKESFPLTVTSAQKNPTAFYLCASSIARGNTEAFFGQGTRLTVV.